This TCR beta chain was found in a study of T cells in Graves' hyperthyroidism and ophthalmopathy. For the study at large: Pretreatment peripheral blood was obtained at initial diagnosis.

A remark on this clonotype: As yet, its antigen is unknown.

RNA transcripts yielded amplified TCR beta CDR3 regions. TCR CDR3 underwent first-round RT-PCR with the HTBI primer set. TCRdb reprocessed the multiplex PCR reads via MiXCR and lists one record per CDR3 protein. The sample shows roughly 400,000 distinct CDR3 sequences, 25% of them seen only once. Thyroid ultrasound and orbital computed tomography, with clinical symptoms and serum thyroxine and TRAb, informed diagnoses. PBMCs were obtained from approximately 10 ml fresh peripheral blood. Study-wide results and limits: Blood held most thyroid clonotypes expanded above 0.001 frequency.

The CDR3 spans 16 residues. The ends lost 4 bases at V and 2 bases at J; junction bases unmatched: 10. Looked up from germline, CDR1 is SQVTM and CDR2 is ANQGSEA. The TCR was taken from a man in his fifties with Graves' hyperthyroidism. Material: blood. This chain uses TRBV29-1 with TRBJ2-7, with 11 bases identical to TRBD1. This CDR3 is CSVVGTGGGVAYEQYF. CDR3 DNA: TGCAGCGTTGTGGGGACAGGGGGTGGCGTCGCCTACGAGCAGTACTTC.